This note documents a single TCR beta chain sequence. This CDR3 has 14 residues. CDR1 and CDR2 from the germline V gene are SGDLS and YYNGEE. With 1 base clipped from V and 8 bases from J, the junction kept 5 bases outside the gene matches. The sample belongs to a study of blood T cell repertoires in COVID-19. Per the original methods: Amplification of reference gene primers was used by the study to estimate nucleated cell counts. Using immunoSEQ multiplex PCR, the repertoire was profiled, and TCRdb retains in-frame clones only, with some absent. V, J and clone size reflect that table, while D and trimming were determined from the DNA. The sample yields more than 95,000 clones, around three quarters seen once.

The specimen sequenced was peripheral blood. The source of this sequence is a man aged 40-49 years with active or convalescent COVID-19. The gene calls are TRBV9 and TRBJ1-4, with 7 bases matching TRBD1. The CDR3 DNA reads as TGTGCCAGCAGCGTACAGGGGGTGAAGGAAAAACTGTTTTTT. It is translated as CASSVQGVKEKLFF.